This T cell receptor (beta chain) was recovered during a study of lymphopenia after photon versus proton radiotherapy. In its sample, this clone was seen once. Its antigen remains unknown. The V and J ends lost 3 bases and 3 bases respectively, with 9 bases between them. This CDR3 spans 13 amino acids. CDR1 SGDLS and CDR2 YYNGEE come from the germline V gene. Broader study findings: Proton therapy kept repertoires fairly stable, unlike photons, which gained effector/memory cells. Only patients who died were analyzed for survival; proton advantage is unproven. Oligoclonal CD8+ Temra expansion after nadir drove photon patients' diversity drop.

Sequencing used immunoSEQ multiplex PCR; TCRdb keeps in-frame clones, though not all of them. The table has 150,000 to 200,000 clones, approximately 90% seen once. The V and J genes are TRBV9 and TRBJ1-1; D remains unclear. This TCR derives from a man between 45 and 60 years old with gastric cancer. The material sequenced was peripheral blood, taken from a patient treated with photon-based radiotherapy. The CDR3 loop is CASSASSYTEAFF. CDR3 DNA: TGTGCCAGCAGCGCCAGCTCGTACACTGAAGCTTTCTTT.